The 30 T cell receptor beta chains reported below all come from one sample, sequenced in a study of persistence of HIV-infected CD4 T cells (TCRdb year 2020). The immunoSEQ hsTCRB assay version 4 in survey mode was used to sequence TCRbeta repertoires from genomic DNA. Drawn from immuneACCESS, this table holds only the in-frame rearrangements with V and J called that TCRdb kept. Clones are partly lost; checked studies trace under half to an unresolved V gene and leave the rest unexplained. Within this sample are 50,000 to 65,000 clones, with just under 75% of them counted one time only. Roughly 1.8% of the sample comes from the top ten. These receptors' targets are unknown. The sample's treatment or condition label is to be understood as: suppressive antiretroviral therapy. A pool of overlapping 15-mer peptides from HIV-1 Gag, at 0.8 to 1 ug per peptide per mL, was used to stimulate the cells. Memory CD4+ T cells that did not respond, being CD40L-negative, CD69-negative and CD45RO-high, were sorted as memory populations depleted of antigen-responding cells.

The sequenced sample was CD4+ T cells sorted from PBMCs after roughly 18-hour stimulation, obtained from a patient who received antiretroviral therapy. What this sample's cell subset or site label stands for: CD40L-CD69- CD45RO-high memory CD4 T cells not responding to Gag peptides. These receptors all stem from an adult man with HIV who was CMV-seropositive.

Details on this clone: The sample holds other DNA sequences that translate to the same CDR3. The chain carries TRBV5-5 and TRBJ2-7; unclear D gene. The V gene lost 2 bases and the J gene lost 4 bases, with 7 bases spanning the gap. This CDR3 is built from 12 residues. Germline lookup yields CDR1 SGHKS and CDR2 YYEKEE (reference sequence). The CDR3 spells CASSLVGYEQYF. CDR3 DNA: TGTGCCAGCAGCTTAGTCGGTTACGAGCAGTACTTC.

This chain uses TRBV2 with TRBJ1-5; TRBD1 aligns across 7 bases. From germline, CDR1 is SNHLY and CDR2 FYNNEI. The ends lost 2 bases at V and 9 bases at J; junction bases unmatched: 10. CDR3 length equals 15 residues. CDR3 sequence reads: CASSERDSQRGPQHF. CDR3 DNA sequence: TGTGCCAGCAGTGAACGGGACAGCCAACGGGGGCCCCAGCATTTT.

This rearrangement joins TRBV28 to TRBJ1-2; no firm D call. This CDR3 is built from 11 residues. The ends were cut back, 11 bases at V and 0 bases at J, with 7 bases in the middle. Germline loops: CDR1 MDHEN, CDR2 SYDVKM. The chain's CDR3 is CASMANYGYTF. DNA for the CDR3: TGTGCCTCGATGGCTAACTATGGCTACACCTTC.

The genes are TRBV11-3 and TRBJ2-3; 7 bases fit TRBD1. The CDR3 contains 14 residues. Germline V CDR1 and CDR2: SGHNT, YENEEA. Trimming cost V 3 bases and J 9 bases; bases outside gene matches: 9. CDR3 nucleotide sequence: TGTGCCAGCAGCTTGACAGGGCCCCAGACGACGCAGTATTTT. As protein: CASSLTGPQTTQYF.

The gene calls are TRBV6-4 and TRBJ2-1, with no clear D. The CDR3 has 13 amino acids. Germline CDR1 MRHNA, CDR2 SNTAGT. V was clipped by 4 bases and J by 8 bases, with 12 bases between them. The CDR3 sequence is CASSVGVLDEQFF. In nucleotides, the CDR3 is TGTGCCAGCAGTGTAGGAGTTTTAGATGAGCAGTTCTTC.

The gene calls are TRBV29-1 and TRBJ1-1; perhaps TRBD1 as D (5 bases). Germline V lookup: CDR1 SQVTM, CDR2 ANQGSEA. The V and J ends lost 2 bases and 6 bases respectively, with 7 bases between them. The CDR3 contains 11 residues. The CDR3 sequence: CSVEQGPEAFF. The CDR3 nucleotides read TGCAGCGTTGAACAGGGACCTGAAGCTTTCTTT.

The sample holds a few counts of this clone. The chain recombines TRBV7-9 with TRBJ2-3, with D unresolved. The germline CDR1 and CDR2 sequences are SEHNR and FQNEAQ (reference sequence). The CDR3 runs to 11 residues. Between the trimmed V and J ends, which lost 8 bases and 3 bases, there was a span of 6 bases. The CDR3 nucleotides read TGTGCCAGCCTGCTTACAGATACGCAGTATTTT. Its translation: CASLLTDTQYF.

The chain employs TRBV27 and TRBJ1-1; D call uncertain. Germline lookup yields CDR1 MNHEY and CDR2 SMNVEV (reference sequence). V was pared by 4 bases and J by 8 bases, with 17 bases between. CDR3 length: 14 amino acids. The DNA of the CDR3 is TGTGCCAGCAGTTCAACCCTCGGATCCAAAGAAGCTTTCTTT. Translating it yields CASSSTLGSKEAFF.

Notes on this clone: No DNA is shown, since the ends of the CDR3 on it are uncertain; the CDR3 is the one TCRdb lists. The chain joins TRBV28 to TRBJ2-7; the D call TRBD2 from the table was never checked on the DNA. The length of the CDR3 is 12 amino acids, counting both ends. Germline assignment: CDR1 MDHEN and CDR2 SYDVKM. The CDR3 protein is CASSSSGPEQYF.

This clone was recorded only once. V and J are TRBV4-2 and TRBJ2-5, with 10 bases lining up with TRBD1. The CDR3 length is 15 residues. V gave up 1 base and J gave up 5 bases; unmatched junction bases: 4. In germline, CDR1 is LGHNA, CDR2 YNFKEQ. CDR3 residues: CASSQAGQGLETQYF. Here the CDR3 DNA reads TGTGCCAGCAGCCAAGCGGGACAGGGGTTGGAGACCCAGTACTTC.

V is TRBV9 and J is TRBJ1-6; no reliable D call. The CDR3 is made up of 17 amino acids. Trimming removed 0 bases at V and 0 bases at J, with 10 bases between. Per the germline V gene, CDR1 is SGDLS and CDR2 is YYNGEE. The CDR3 spells CASSVGPVGSYNSPLHF. As DNA, the CDR3 is TGTGCCAGCAGCGTAGGCCCAGTGGGCTCCTATAATTCACCCCTCCACTTT.

CDR3: CASSRATGGRTGELFF. The CDR3 region has the DNA TGTGCCAGCAGCCGGGCCACAGGGGGCAGAACCGGGGAGCTGTTTTTT. The V call is TRBV3-1 (or the pseudogene TRBV3-2), the J call TRBJ2-2; 9 nucleotides agree with TRBD1. This CDR3 contains 16 residues. V lost 4 bases and J lost 5; bases outside the gene matches: 8. Germline V CDR1 and CDR2: LGHDT, YNNKEL (reference sequence).

The rearrangement uses TRBV29-1 and TRBJ1-1; possible D gene TRBD1, 5 bases. Deletions cut 5 bases from V and 4 bases from J, with 17 bases between. The CDR3 runs 14 residues. CDR1 and CDR2 (germline): SQVTM, ANQGSEA. CDR3 loop: CSVSEGRVGTEAFF. The CDR3 region has the DNA TGCAGCGTTAGTGAGGGACGGGTGGGCACTGAAGCTTTCTTT. The variable domain in full, with the rest retrieved from reference TRBV29-1 and TRBJ1-1, is SAVISQKPSRDICQRGTSLTIQCQVDSQVTMMFWYRQQPGQSLTLIATANQGSEATYESGFVIDKFPISRPNLTFSTLTVSNMSPEDSSIYLCSVSEGRVGTEAFFGQGTRLTVV.

This sequence joins TRBV20-1 and TRBJ1-6; D not resolved. Germline loops: CDR1 DFQATT, CDR2 SNEGSKA (reference sequence). V was cut by 3 bases and J by 8 bases, with 14 bases left in between. This CDR3 is built from 14 residues. CDR3 nucleotides: TGCAGTGCTAGTCGTGGGGTTGAGGATTCACCCCTCCACTTT. Amino acid sequence: CSASRGVEDSPLHF.

On this clone: The sample holds other DNA sequences that translate to the same CDR3. The chain has TRBV3-1 (or the pseudogene TRBV3-2) and TRBJ1-6; 7 bases fit TRBD1. Germline values: CDR1 LGHDT, CDR2 YNNKEL (reference sequence). The CDR3 consists of 15 residues. V lost 4 bases and J lost 5; bases outside the gene matches: 5. The CDR3 bases are TGTGCCAGCAGCCTCGGGACAGCAAATAATTCACCCCTCCACTTT. Translation: CASSLGTANNSPLHF.

V and J are TRBV2 and TRBJ2-1, with TRBD2 identical over 9 bases. Trimming at V came to 6 bases and at J to 9 bases, leaving 9 bases not matched to a gene. The CDR3 loop spans 14 amino acids. Per the germline V gene, CDR1 is SNHLY and CDR2 is FYNNEI. The CDR3 nucleotides read TGTGCCAGCAGGAAAGCGGGGGGAAGAGGTGAGCAGTTCTTC. As protein: CASRKAGGRGEQFF.

V usage is TRBV20-1 and J usage is TRBJ1-2, with D unresolved. Looked up from germline, CDR1 is DFQATT and CDR2 is SNEGSKA (reference sequence). With 3 bases removed from V and 7 bases from J, the gap between germline ends came to 24 bases. This CDR3 spans 16 amino acids. This CDR3 reads CSASSGPRRLSAGYTF. CDR3 nucleotide sequence: TGCAGTGCTAGTTCCGGGCCTCGAAGGCTTTCGGCTGGCTACACCTTC.

The chain joins TRBV5-1 to TRBJ2-7, with 10 positions matching TRBD1. The V gene end was trimmed by 5 bases and the J gene end by 5 bases; junction bases not matched to a gene: 7. Germline V gives CDR1 SGHRS, CDR2 YFSETQ. There are 14 residues in the CDR3. Written as DNA, the CDR3 is TGCGCCAGCAGAGAAGACAGGGGGCGCGACGAGCAGTACTTC. This codes for CASREDRGRDEQYF.

The V gene is TRBV6-5, the J gene TRBJ2-7; D may correspond to TRBD1 or TRBD2 (5 bases each). From germline, CDR1 is MNHEY and CDR2 SVGAGI. V was shortened by 7 bases and J by 7 bases, with 17 bases between the two germline ends. The CDR3 is 13 residues long. CDR3 region: CASTEEGLGEQYF. In DNA, the CDR3 is TGTGCCAGCACGGAAGAGGGGCTTGGAGAGCAGTACTTC.

The chain links TRBV28 to TRBJ2-4; perhaps TRBD1 as D (6 bases). The CDR3 is made up of 16 amino acids. Germline lookup yields CDR1 MDHEN and CDR2 SYDVKM. The V and J ends lost 5 bases and 7 bases respectively, with 21 bases between them. The CDR3 nucleotides are TGTGCCAGCAGTCCCCAGGGCAGGGGATCGGGGAACATTCAGTACTTC. Protein sequence: CASSPQGRGSGNIQYF.

The CDR3 spells CASSQVPYDAEAFF. CDR3 coding DNA: TGCGCCAGCAGCCAAGTCCCCTACGACGCTGAAGCTTTCTTT. V and J are TRBV4-1 and TRBJ1-1; D not resolved. Germline CDR1 and CDR2: MGHRA and YSYEKL. The CDR3 contains 14 residues. V lost 1 base to trimming and J lost 6 bases, with 12 bases between them.

The gene calls are TRBV5-6 and TRBJ2-5; D not resolved. Germline assignment: CDR1 SGHDT and CDR2 YYEEEE. The CDR3 is 11 residues long. The ends were cut back, 4 bases at V and 1 base at J, with 2 bases in the middle. For the CDR3, the DNA is TGTGCCAGCAGCCGCCAAGAGACCCAGTACTTC. As protein: CASSRQETQYF.

This chain links TRBV6-5 with TRBJ1-5; D remains unclear. The V end lost 5 bases, the J end lost 2 bases, and 10 bases lay between the germline ends. Germline CDR1 is MNHEY and CDR2 is SVGAGI. The CDR3 extends over 14 amino acids. The CDR3 nucleotides are TGTGCCAGCAGTCCCAGATCAGGCAATCAGCCCCAGCATTTT. Amino acid sequence: CASSPRSGNQPQHF.

The genes are TRBV10-2 and TRBJ1-1, with 8 bases identical to TRBD1. V shed 4 bases and J 5 bases; nucleotides not matched to a gene: 6. Germline CDR1 reads WSHSY; CDR2 reads SAAADI. The CDR3 has 14 amino acids. The CDR3 coding sequence is TGCGCCAGCAGTGCTCAGGGGGCTGGGACTGAAGCTTTCTTT. This encodes CASSAQGAGTEAFF.

This clone was seen more than once but under ten times. The rearrangement links TRBV7-3 to TRBJ2-1; no clear D gene. Trimming took off 3 bases at V and 4 bases at J, with 7 bases between the two ends. The germline CDR1 and CDR2 sequences are SGHTA and FQGTGA. The CDR3 is made up of 13 amino acids. The CDR3 DNA follows: TGTGCCAGCAGCTTTTCTCAGTACAATGAGCAGTTCTTC. Translating it yields CASSFSQYNEQFF.

CDR3 loop: CASSFYLIWKGRGTEAFF. In DNA form, the CDR3 reads TGTGCCAGCAGCTTTTATCTGATATGGAAAGGGAGGGGCACTGAAGCTTTCTTT. V and J are TRBV5-8 and TRBJ1-1, with D perhaps matching TRBD1 (5 bases). Deletions cut 2 bases from V and 4 bases from J, with 24 bases between. CDR3 length: 18 amino acids. Germline V gene lookup returns CDR1 SGHTS and CDR2 YDEGEE.

This chain joins TRBV18 and TRBJ1-3, with D maybe TRBD1 (6 bases). Per germline, CDR1 KGHSH and CDR2 LQKENI. V was clipped by 1 base and J by 0 bases, with 10 bases between them. The CDR3 consists of 16 residues. This chain's CDR3 is CASSPRQETSGNTIYF. CDR3 DNA sequence: TGTGCCAGCTCACCACGACAGGAGACCTCTGGAAACACCATATATTTT.

This chain links TRBV10-2 with TRBJ2-6, with 7 positions matching TRBD1. From germline, CDR1 is WSHSY and CDR2 SAAADI. V lost 5 bases and J lost 1; bases outside the gene matches: 14. This CDR3 region has 19 residues. CDR3 nucleotide sequence: TGCGCCAGCAGTCCCGACAGGGCGGTTGTTGGGTCTGGGGCCAACGTCCTGACTTTC. Its protein is CASSPDRAVVGSGANVLTF.

The V gene is TRBV4-1, the J gene TRBJ1-5; the match to TRBD1 covers 8 bases. Germline lookup yields CDR1 MGHRA and CDR2 YSYEKL. V lost 0 bases, J lost 5 bases, and 3 bases stayed unmatched. CDR3 size: 15 residues. The CDR3 sequence is CASSQDDRGDQPQHF. The CDR3 DNA follows: TGCGCCAGCAGCCAAGATGACAGGGGTGATCAGCCCCAGCATTTT.

This chain links TRBV18 with TRBJ2-2; TRBD1 or TRBD2 may be the D gene (5 bases each). Germline V gene lookup returns CDR1 KGHSH and CDR2 LQKENI. This CDR3 is 17 amino acids long. The V end was cut by 3 bases, the J end by 6 bases, with 20 bases between. In nucleotides, the CDR3 is TGTGCCAGCTCACCTCAGGACTCAACTATGGGGGCCGGGGAGCTGTTTTTT. Its translation is CASSPQDSTMGAGELFF. Supplemented by reference TRBV18 and TRBJ2-2, the full variable domain reads NAGVMQNPRHLVRRRGQEARLRCSPMKGHSHVYWYRQLPEEGLKFMVYLQKENIIDESGMPKERFSAEFPKEGPSILRIQQVVRGDSAAYFCASSPQDSTMGAGELFFGEGSRLTVL.